This record looks at one TCR beta chain sequence and its context. Its antigen is still unknown. Data came from immunoSEQ multiplex PCR; TCRdb stores just in-frame clones and leaves some out. The sample shows 9,500 to 12,000 clones, over 75% of them seen only once. The sample comes from a study of STAT3 mutations in large granular lymphocyte leukemia. The study, taken as a whole, reports: In T-cell large granular lymphocyte leukemia, about half of patients showed multiple immunodominant subclonotypes. Persisting codominant clonotypes may have hidden a small pathogenic clone.

V was shortened by 2 bases and J by 2 bases, with 16 bases between the two germline ends. Germline V lookup: CDR1 MRHNA, CDR2 SNTAGT. The CDR3 runs 18 residues. The sequence derives from a man older than 75 with T-cell large granular lymphocyte leukemia. Some clones in this sample may be carry-over from other donors' samples. The chain combines TRBV6-4 with TRBJ2-6, with a possible D match to TRBD2 (5 bases). Sequencing was carried out using peripheral blood mononuclear cells. The CDR3, as DNA: TGTGCCAGCAGTGACCCACGGACCGTGGGAGCTGGGGCCAACGTCCTGACTTTC. The encoded protein is CASSDPRTVGAGANVLTF.